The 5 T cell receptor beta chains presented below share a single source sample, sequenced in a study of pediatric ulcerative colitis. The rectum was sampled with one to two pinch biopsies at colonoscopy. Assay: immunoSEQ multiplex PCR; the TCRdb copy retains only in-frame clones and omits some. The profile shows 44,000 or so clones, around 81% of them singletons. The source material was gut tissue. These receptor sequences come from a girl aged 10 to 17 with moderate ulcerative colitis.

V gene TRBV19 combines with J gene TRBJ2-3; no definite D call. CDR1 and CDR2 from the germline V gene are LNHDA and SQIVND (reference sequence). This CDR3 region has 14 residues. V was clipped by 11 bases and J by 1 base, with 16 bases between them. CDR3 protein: CASRAEWGTDTQYF. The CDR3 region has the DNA TGTGCCTCAAGGGCTGAGTGGGGCACAGATACGCAGTATTTT.

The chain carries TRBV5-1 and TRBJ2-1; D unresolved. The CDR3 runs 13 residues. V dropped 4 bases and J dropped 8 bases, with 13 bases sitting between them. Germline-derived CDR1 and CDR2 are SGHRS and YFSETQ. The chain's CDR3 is CASSHRMGDEQFF. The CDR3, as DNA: TGCGCCAGCAGCCACCGTATGGGCGATGAGCAGTTCTTC.

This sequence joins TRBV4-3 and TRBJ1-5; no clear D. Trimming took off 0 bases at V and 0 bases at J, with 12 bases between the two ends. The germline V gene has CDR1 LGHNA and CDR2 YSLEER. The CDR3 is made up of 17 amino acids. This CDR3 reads CASSQDITEDSNQPQHF. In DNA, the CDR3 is TGCGCCAGCAGCCAAGATATCACGGAAGATAGCAATCAGCCCCAGCATTTT.

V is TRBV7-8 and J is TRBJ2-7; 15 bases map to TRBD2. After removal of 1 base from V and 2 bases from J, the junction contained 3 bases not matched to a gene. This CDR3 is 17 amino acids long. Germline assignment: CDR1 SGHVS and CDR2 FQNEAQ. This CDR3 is CASSLGTSGRVTYEQYF. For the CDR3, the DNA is TGTGCCAGCAGCTTAGGGACTAGCGGGAGGGTTACCTACGAGCAGTACTTC.

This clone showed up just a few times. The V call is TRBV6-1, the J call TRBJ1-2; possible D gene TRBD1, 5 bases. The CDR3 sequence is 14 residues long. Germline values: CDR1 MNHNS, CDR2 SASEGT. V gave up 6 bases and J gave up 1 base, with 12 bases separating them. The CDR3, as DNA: TGTGCCAGCAGCCTCCGACAGCTTAACTATGGCTACACCTTC. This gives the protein CASSLRQLNYGYTF.